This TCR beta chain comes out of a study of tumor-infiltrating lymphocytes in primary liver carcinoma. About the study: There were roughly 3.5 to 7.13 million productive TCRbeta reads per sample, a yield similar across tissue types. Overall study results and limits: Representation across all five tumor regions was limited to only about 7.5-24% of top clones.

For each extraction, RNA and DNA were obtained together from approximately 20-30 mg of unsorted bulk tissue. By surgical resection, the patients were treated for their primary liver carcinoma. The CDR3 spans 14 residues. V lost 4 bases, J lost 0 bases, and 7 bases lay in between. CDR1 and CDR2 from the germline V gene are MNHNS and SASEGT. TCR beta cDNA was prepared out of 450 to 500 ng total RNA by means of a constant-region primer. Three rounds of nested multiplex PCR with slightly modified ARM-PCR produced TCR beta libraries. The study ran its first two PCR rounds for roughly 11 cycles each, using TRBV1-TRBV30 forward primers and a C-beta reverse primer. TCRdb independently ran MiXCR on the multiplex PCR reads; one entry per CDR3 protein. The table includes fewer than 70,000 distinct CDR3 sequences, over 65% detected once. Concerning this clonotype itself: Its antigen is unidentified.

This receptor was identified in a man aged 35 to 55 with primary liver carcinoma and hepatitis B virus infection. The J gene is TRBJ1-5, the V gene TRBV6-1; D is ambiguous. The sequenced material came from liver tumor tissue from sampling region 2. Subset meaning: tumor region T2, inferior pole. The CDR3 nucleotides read TGTGCCAGCAGTGGAGACCATAGCAATCAGCCCCAGCATTTT. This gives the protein CASSGDHSNQPQHF.